This TCR beta chain was identified in a study of blood T cell repertoires in COVID-19. At the level of the study: Donors in the United States, Italy and Spain gave samples during acute or convalescent COVID-19.

Cohort assignment relied on participant-reported clinical history. Study processing details: Reference gene primer amplification gave nucleated cell count estimates. Profiling relied on immunoSEQ multiplex PCR, and the TCRdb table lists in-frame clones only, not all of them. The V and J calls and the clone size are those of that table, but D and trimming were determined from the DNA. The sample includes over 200,000 clones, around 89% seen only once; the top ten take over 2%. This CDR3 has 19 amino acids. After removal of 1 base from V and 0 bases from J, the junction contained 9 bases not matched to a gene. Germline CDR1 SGHNT, CDR2 YENEEA.

The TCR originated in a middle-aged woman with acute COVID-19. Sequences were obtained from PBMCs or T cells enriched from blood (not recorded which). The V and J genes are TRBV11-3 and TRBJ2-1; 10 bases map to TRBD2. CDR3 region: CASSLGLAGEEYSYNEQFF. The CDR3 DNA follows: TGTGCCAGCAGCTTAGGGCTAGCGGGGGAGGAATACTCCTACAATGAGCAGTTCTTC.